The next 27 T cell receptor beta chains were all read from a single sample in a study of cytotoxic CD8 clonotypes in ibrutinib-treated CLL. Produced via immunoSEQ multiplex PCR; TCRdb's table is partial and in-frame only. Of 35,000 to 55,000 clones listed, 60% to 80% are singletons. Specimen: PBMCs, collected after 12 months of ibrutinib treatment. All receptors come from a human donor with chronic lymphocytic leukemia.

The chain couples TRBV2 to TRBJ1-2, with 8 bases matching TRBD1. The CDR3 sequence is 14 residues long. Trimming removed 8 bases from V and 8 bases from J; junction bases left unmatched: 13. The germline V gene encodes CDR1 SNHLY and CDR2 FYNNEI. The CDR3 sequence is CASGRTGGTGGYTF. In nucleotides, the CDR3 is TGTGCCAGCGGACGAACAGGGGGGACGGGCGGCTACACCTTC.

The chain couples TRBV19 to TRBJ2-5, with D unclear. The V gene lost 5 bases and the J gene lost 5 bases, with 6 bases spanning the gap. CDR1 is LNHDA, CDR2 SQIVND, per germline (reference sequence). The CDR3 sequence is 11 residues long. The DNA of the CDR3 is TGTGCCAGTAGTGACCGGGAGACCCAGTACTTC. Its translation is CASSDRETQYF.

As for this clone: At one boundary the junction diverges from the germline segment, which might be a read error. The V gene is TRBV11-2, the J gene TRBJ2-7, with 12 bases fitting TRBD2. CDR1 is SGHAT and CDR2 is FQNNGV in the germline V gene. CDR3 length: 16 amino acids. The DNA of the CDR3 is TGTGCCAGCAGCCTAGAGGGACTAGCGGGCCCCTTTGAGCAGTACTTC. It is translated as CASSLEGLAGPFEQYF. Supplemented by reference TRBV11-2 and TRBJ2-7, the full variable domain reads EAGVAQSPRYKIIEKRQSVAFWCNPISGHATLYWYQQILGQGPKLLIQFQNNGVVDDSQLPKDRFSAERLKGVDSTLKIQPAKLEDSAVYLCASSLEGLAGPFEQYFGPGTRLTVT.

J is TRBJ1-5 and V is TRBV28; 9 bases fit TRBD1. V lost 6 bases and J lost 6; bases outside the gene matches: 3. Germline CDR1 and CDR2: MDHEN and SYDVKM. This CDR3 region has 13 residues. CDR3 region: CASRQGAFQPQHF. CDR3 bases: TGTGCCAGCAGACAGGGGGCTTTTCAGCCCCAGCATTTT.

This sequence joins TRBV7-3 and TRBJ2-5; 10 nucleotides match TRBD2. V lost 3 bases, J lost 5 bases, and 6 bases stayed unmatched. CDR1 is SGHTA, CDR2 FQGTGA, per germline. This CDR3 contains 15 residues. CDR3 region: CASSFRAGGLETQYF. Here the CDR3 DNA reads TGTGCCAGCAGCTTTAGAGCGGGGGGGTTGGAGACCCAGTACTTC.

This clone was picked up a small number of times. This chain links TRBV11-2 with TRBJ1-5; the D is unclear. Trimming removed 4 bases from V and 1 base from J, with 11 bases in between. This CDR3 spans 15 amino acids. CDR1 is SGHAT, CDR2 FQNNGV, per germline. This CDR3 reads CASSSPMISNQPQHF. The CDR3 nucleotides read TGTGCCAGCAGCTCTCCCATGATCAGCAATCAGCCCCAGCATTTT.

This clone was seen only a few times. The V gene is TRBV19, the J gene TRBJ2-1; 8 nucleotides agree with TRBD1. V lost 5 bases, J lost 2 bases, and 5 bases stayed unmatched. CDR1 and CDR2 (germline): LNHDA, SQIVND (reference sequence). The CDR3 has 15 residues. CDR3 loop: CASSRDRSPYNEQFF. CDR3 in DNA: TGTGCCAGTAGTCGGGACAGGAGTCCCTACAATGAGCAGTTCTTC.

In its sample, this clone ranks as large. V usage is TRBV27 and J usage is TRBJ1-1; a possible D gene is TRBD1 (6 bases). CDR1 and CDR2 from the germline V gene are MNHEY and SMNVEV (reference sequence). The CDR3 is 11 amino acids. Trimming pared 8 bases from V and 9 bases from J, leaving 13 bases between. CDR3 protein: CASVRRGKAFF. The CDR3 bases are TGTGCCAGCGTAAGAAGGGGGAAAGCTTTCTTT.

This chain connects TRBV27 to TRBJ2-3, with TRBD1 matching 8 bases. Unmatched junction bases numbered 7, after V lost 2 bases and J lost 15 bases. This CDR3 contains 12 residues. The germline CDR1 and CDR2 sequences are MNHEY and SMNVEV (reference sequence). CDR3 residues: CASSLARGREYF. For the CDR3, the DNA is TGTGCCAGCAGTTTAGCCAGGGGGCGCGAATATTTT.

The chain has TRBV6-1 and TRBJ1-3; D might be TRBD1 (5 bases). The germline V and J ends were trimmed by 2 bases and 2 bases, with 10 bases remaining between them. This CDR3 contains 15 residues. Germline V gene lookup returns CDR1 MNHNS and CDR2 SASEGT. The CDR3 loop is CASSERQLTGNTIYF. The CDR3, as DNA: TGTGCCAGCAGTGAAAGACAGCTCACTGGAAACACCATATATTTT.

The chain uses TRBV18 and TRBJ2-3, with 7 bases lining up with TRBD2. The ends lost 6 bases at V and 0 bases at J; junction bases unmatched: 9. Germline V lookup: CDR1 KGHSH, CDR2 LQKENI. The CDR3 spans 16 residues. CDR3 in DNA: TGTGCCAGCTCCCCGGGGGGTTCCTATAGCACAGATACGCAGTATTTT. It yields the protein CASSPGGSYSTDTQYF.

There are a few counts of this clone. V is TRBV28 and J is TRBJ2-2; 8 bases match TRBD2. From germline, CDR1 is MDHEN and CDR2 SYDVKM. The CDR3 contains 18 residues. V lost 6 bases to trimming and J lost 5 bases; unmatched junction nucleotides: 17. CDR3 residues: CASSPQVSGGAHTGELFF. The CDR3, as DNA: TGTGCCAGCAGCCCCCAGGTATCCGGGGGGGCCCATACCGGGGAGCTGTTTTTT.

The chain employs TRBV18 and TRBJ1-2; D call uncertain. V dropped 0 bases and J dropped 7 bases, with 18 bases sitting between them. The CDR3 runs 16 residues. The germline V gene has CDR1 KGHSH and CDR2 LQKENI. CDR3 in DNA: TGTGCCAGCTCACCACCGGCGGGAAACGTGGGGAGTGGCTACACCTTC. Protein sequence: CASSPPAGNVGSGYTF.

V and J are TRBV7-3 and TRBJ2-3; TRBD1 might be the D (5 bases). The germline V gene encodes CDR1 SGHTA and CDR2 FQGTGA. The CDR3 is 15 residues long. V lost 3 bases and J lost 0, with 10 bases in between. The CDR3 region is CASSFSGSSTDTQYF. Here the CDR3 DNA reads TGTGCCAGCAGCTTCTCAGGGTCTAGCACAGATACGCAGTATTTT.

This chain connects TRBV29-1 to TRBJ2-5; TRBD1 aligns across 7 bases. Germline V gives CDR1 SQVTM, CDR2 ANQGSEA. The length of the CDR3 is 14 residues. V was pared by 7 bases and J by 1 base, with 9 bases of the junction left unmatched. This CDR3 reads CSAVGGQIQETQYF. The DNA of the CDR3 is TGCAGCGCCGTTGGGGGACAGATCCAAGAGACCCAGTACTTC.

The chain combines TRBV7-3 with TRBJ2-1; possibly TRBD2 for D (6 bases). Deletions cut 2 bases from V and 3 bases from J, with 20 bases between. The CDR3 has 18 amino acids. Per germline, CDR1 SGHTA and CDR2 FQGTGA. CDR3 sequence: CASSLGLSGAGNYNEQFF. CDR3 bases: TGTGCCAGCAGCTTAGGTCTTTCGGGTGCGGGGAACTACAATGAGCAGTTCTTC.

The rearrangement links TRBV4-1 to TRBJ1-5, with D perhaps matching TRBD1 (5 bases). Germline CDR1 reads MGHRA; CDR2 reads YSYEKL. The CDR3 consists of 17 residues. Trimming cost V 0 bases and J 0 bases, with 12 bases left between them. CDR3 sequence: CASSQEGGTFSNQPQHF. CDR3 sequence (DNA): TGCGCCAGCAGCCAAGAGGGCGGGACTTTTAGCAATCAGCCCCAGCATTTT.

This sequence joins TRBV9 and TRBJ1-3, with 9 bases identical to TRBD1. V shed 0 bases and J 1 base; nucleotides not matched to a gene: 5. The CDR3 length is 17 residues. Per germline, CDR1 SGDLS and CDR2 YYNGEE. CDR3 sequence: CASSVEDRGVSGNTIYF. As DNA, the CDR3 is TGTGCCAGCAGCGTAGAGGACAGGGGAGTGTCTGGAAACACCATATATTTT.

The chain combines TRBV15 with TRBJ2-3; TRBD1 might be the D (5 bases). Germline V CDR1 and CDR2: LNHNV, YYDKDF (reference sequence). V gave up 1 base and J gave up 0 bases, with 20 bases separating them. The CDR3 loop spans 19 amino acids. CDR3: CATSRGKIQFGASTDTQYF. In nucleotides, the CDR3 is TGTGCCACCAGCAGAGGCAAAATTCAATTTGGGGCTAGCACAGATACGCAGTATTTT.

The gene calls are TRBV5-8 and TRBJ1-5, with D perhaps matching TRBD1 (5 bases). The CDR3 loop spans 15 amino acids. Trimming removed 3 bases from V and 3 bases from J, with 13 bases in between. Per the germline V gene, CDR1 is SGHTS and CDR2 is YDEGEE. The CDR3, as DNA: TGTGCCAGCAGCTGGGGACCCAGCCTCAATCAGCCCCAGCATTTT. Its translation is CASSWGPSLNQPQHF.

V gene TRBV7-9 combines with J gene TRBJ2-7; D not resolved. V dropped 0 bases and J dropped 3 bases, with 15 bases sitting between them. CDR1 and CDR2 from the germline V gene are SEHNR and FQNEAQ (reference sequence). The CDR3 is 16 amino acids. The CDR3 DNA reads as TGTGCCAGCAGCTTAGCCAATGGGGTTTGGGTCTACGAGCAGTACTTC. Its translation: CASSLANGVWVYEQYF.

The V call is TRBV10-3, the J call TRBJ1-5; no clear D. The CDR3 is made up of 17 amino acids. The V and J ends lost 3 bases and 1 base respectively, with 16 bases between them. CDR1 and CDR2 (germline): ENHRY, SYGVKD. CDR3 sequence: CAISDQTFPSSNQPQHF. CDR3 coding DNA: TGTGCCATCAGTGACCAGACATTCCCCTCGAGCAATCAGCCCCAGCATTTT.

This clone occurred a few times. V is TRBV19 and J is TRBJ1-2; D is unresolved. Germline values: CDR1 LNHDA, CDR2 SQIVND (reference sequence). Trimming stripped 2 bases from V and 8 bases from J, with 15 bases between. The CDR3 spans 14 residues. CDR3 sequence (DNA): TGTGCCAGTAGTATACCTACAGCCCGGCGGGGCTACACCTTC. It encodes CASSIPTARRGYTF.

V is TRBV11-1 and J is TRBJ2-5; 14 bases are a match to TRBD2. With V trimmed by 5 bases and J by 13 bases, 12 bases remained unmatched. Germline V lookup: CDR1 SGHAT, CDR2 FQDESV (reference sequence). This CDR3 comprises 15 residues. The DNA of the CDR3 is TGTGCCAGCAGCCGAAACCCGGGACTAGCGGGGGAGCGGTACTTC. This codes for CASSRNPGLAGERYF.

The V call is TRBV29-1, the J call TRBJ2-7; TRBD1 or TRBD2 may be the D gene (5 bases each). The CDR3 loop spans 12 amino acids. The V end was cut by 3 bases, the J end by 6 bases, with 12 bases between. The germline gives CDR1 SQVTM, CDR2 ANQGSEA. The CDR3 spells CSVDLGTIEQYF. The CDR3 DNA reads TGCAGCGTTGATCTGGGGACCATCGAGCAGTACTTC.

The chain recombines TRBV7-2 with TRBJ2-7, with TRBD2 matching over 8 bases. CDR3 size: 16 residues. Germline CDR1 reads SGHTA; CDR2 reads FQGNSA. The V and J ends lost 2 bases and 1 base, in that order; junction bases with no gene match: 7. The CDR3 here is CASSLNSGGWSYEQYF. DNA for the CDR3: TGTGCCAGCAGCTTAAACAGCGGGGGATGGTCCTACGAGCAGTACTTC.

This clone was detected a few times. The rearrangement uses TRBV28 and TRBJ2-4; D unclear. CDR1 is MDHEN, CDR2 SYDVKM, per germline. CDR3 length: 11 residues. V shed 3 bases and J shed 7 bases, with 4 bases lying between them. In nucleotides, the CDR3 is TGTGCCAGCAGTTTTGTGAACATTCAGTACTTC. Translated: CASSFVNIQYF.